This T cell receptor beta chain was identified during a study of intratumoral heterogeneity in liver cancer. For the wider study: Across the full approximately 13-patient cohort, most patients were male and the median age was 63 years. To examine intratumor heterogeneity, the study integrated RNA-seq, DNA sequencing, TCR-seq and SNP array data obtained from multiple regions of hepatocellular carcinoma specimens. The overall cohort comprised 65 to 75 multiregional samples from around 15 HCC patients, with 45 to 55 tumoral and roughly 20 adjacent nontumoral regions.

All patients had early-stage hepatocellular carcinoma and received no therapy before surgical resection. Sampled areas lacked macroscopic evidence of necrosis or hemorrhage. TCR sequencing (ImmunoSeq) was performed on multiple regions from a couple of patients. Frozen resection tissue samples were collected at a distance of at least 1 cm from each other. The N label marked samples taken from nontumoral liver tissue adjacent to the tumor. The DNeasy blood and tissue kit was used to extract genomic DNA from bulk tissue. Of note for this clone: Its antigen target is currently unknown. The record has no base qualities; no much larger clone is one base away.

TCR beta chain CDR3 regions were sequenced from genomic DNA using the immunoSEQ assay. Rearranged VDJ segments were amplified with primers annealing to V and J segments. In the paper's pipeline: The ImmunoSeq Analyzer software was used to calculate clonality and richness metrics. Differentially abundant clones between regions were identified using Fisher's exact test plus a beta-binomial method for added stringency. Entries here come from immuneACCESS through TCRdb and include only in-frame sequences with V and J called. Some clones fail to appear in such tables; in the studies checked, an unresolved V gene covers under half of the shortfall, and the cause of the remainder is unknown. V and J calls and clone size are copied from that table; D and trimming were computed from the DNA. The sample table contains 20,000 or so clones; only one count was recorded for approximately 73% of them. The ten biggest clones cover about a sixth of the sample.

Based on the germline V gene (reference sequence), the CDR1 and CDR2 sequences are SEHNR and FQNEAQ. The CDR3, cysteine through phenylalanine, is 17 amino acids long. Kept here is only the CDR3 DNA, which spans 51 bases and is read in frame from base 1. Between the V and J ends, shortened by 4 bases and 1 base respectively, the junction contains 14 bases. Beyond this particular receptor, the publication reports: A relatively low patient number and under-sampled tumor-infiltrating lymphocyte representation were acknowledged by the authors as limitations.

This chain joins TRBV7-9 to TRBJ2-6; the D gene could be either TRBD1 or TRBD2, each agreeing at 5 bases. The starting material was tumor-adjacent normal tissue, obtained before any cancer treatment. This TCR was sampled from a woman in her 70s with hepatocellular carcinoma. At the DNA level, the sequence is TGTGCCAGCAGCTCGCCGGGACCGCAATCTGGGGCCAACGTCCTGACTTTC. This codes for CASSSPGPQSGANVLTF.